This T cell receptor beta chain was recovered during a study of cytomegalovirus exposure and HLA in healthy donors. Study-wide results and caveats: As immune exposure information, only CMV serostatus was available.

As concerns this clone: Its antigen is undetermined.

V lost 4 bases and J lost 5, with 12 bases in between. Germline lookup yields CDR1 SGHRS and CDR2 YFSETQ. The CDR3 is 13 amino acids. In the PCR, 60 Vbeta and 13 Jbeta primers were used. Generated by immunoSEQ multiplex PCR, the TCRdb table keeps only in-frame clones and is missing some. The sample has some 180,000 clones, approximately 85% seen once. Specimen: PBMCs. The source is a woman in her 50s in good health and CMV-seronegative. The chain joins TRBV5-1 to TRBJ2-5; a weak D match, TRBD1 (6 bases). CDR3 residues: CASSTGQFETQYF. CDR3 nucleotides: TGCGCCAGCAGCACCGGACAGTTCGAGACCCAGTACTTC.